These 2 T cell receptor beta chains were sequenced from one sample in a study of T cells after yellow fever vaccination. TCRdb itself ran the 5' RACE reads through MiXCR, one entry per CDR3 protein. The data contain 96,000 or so distinct CDR3 sequences, approximately 9% of them seen just once; the ten biggest clones take up 15% to 20%. The sample was CD8+ T cells not binding an NS4B(214-222) dextramer, sorted from PBMCs, taken less than 16 days after the first yellow fever vaccination. The receptor set was obtained from a man between 18 and 29 years old who received the YFV17D yellow fever vaccine.

At least ten counts were recorded for this clonotype. This chain links TRBV4-2 with TRBJ2-1; D is unresolved. Germline V CDR1 and CDR2: LGHNA, YNFKEQ. CDR3 length: 12 residues. V was pared by 3 bases and J by 4 bases, with 4 bases between. CDR3 nucleotides: TGTGCCAGCAGCCAGGGATACAATGAGCAGTTCTTC. Translation: CASSQGYNEQFF.

The rearrangement joins TRBV7-6 to TRBJ2-5, with D perhaps being TRBD1 or TRBD2 (5 bases each). Germline V gene lookup returns CDR1 SGHVS and CDR2 FNYEAQ. This CDR3 is 14 amino acids long. V lost 7 bases, J lost 5 bases, and 17 bases lay in between. In DNA, the CDR3 is TGTGCCAGCACCGGCCGGGGCACGGGGGAGACCCAGTACTTC. This encodes CASTGRGTGETQYF. Based on the CDR3 plus reference TRBV7-6 and TRBJ2-5, the full variable domain is GAGVSQSPRYKVTKRGQDVALRCDPISGHVSLYWYRQALGQGPEFLTYFNYEAQQDKSGLPNDRFSAERPEGSISTLTIQRTEQRDSAMYRCASTGRGTGETQYFGPGTRLLVL.